Following are 18 T cell receptor beta chains from one sample sequenced in a study of PD-1 blockade in classical Hodgkin lymphoma. Measured with immunoSEQ multiplex PCR; TCRdb has only the in-frame clones, and not every one. Seen here are approximately 21,000 clones, approximately 85% observed once, and the top ten hold 10% to 15%. Time point defined: cycle 4 day 1 (C4D1), after more than five weeks of nivolumab. Every single patient, without exception, relapsed after autologous stem cell transplantation, and brentuximab vedotin exposure varied. The sample was peripheral blood mononuclear cells (PBMCs), taken before the fourth cycle of nivolumab. These receptors were obtained from a human donor with classical Hodgkin lymphoma.

The chain combines TRBV28 with TRBJ1-2; D is unclear. The CDR3 is made up of 13 amino acids. Germline V CDR1 and CDR2: MDHEN, SYDVKM. Trimming pared 5 bases from V and 1 base from J, leaving 8 bases between. CDR3 sequence: CASSATVNYGYTF. Written as DNA, the CDR3 is TGTGCCAGCAGTGCGACGGTTAACTATGGCTACACCTTC.

This rearrangement joins TRBV2 to TRBJ2-5; D is unclear. Trimming removed 4 bases at V and 3 bases at J, with 3 bases between. Germline V lookup: CDR1 SNHLY, CDR2 FYNNEI. There are 11 residues in the CDR3. DNA of the CDR3: TGTGCCAGCAGTGGGGAAGAGACCCAGTACTTC. Amino acids: CASSGEETQYF.

This clone has just one count. The gene calls are TRBV11-2 and TRBJ2-4; TRBD1 is a possible D gene (6 bases). V lost 5 bases and J 6 bases, leaving 20 bases between the germline ends. From germline, CDR1 is SGHAT and CDR2 FQNNGV. The CDR3 covers 16 residues. The CDR3, as DNA: TGTGCCAGCAGCCCCACCGGGACATCCCCCGCAAACATTCAGTACTTC. This codes for CASSPTGTSPANIQYF.

The chain employs TRBV28 and TRBJ1-1, with D hard to call. V lost 6 bases and J lost 11, with 19 bases in between. Germline V gene data show CDR1 as MDHEN and CDR2 as SYDVKM. The CDR3 consists of 13 residues. CDR3 region: CASSERGVAGAFF. In DNA form, the CDR3 reads TGTGCCAGCAGCGAACGCGGGGTTGCGGGGGCTTTCTTT.

The rearrangement joins TRBV6-5 to TRBJ1-3, with D perhaps matching TRBD1 (5 bases). Trimming pared 4 bases from V and 0 bases from J, leaving 10 bases between. This CDR3 has 15 residues. Germline V gene data show CDR1 as MNHEY and CDR2 as SVGAGI. The CDR3: CASSSAGSSGNTIYF. DNA for the CDR3: TGTGCCAGCAGTTCGGCAGGGAGCTCTGGAAACACCATATATTTT.

The chain is built from TRBV5-6 and TRBJ2-5; 10 nucleotides match TRBD1. J gave up 5 bases and V 3 bases, and 7 bases lay outside the gene matches. This CDR3 spans 15 amino acids. Germline lookup yields CDR1 SGHDT and CDR2 YYEEEE. In DNA form, the CDR3 reads TGTGCCAGCAGCTCCGGGACAGGGGTCAGGGAGACCCAGTACTTC. Translating it yields CASSSGTGVRETQYF.

This chain joins TRBV7-2 and TRBJ1-4; TRBD1 matches 11 bases. The CDR3 runs 15 residues. With V trimmed by 5 bases and J by 6 bases, 5 bases remained unmatched. Per germline, CDR1 SGHTA and CDR2 FQGNSA. This CDR3 is CASSPGQGAYEKLFF. The CDR3 DNA reads TGTGCCAGCAGCCCCGGACAGGGGGCGTATGAAAAACTGTTTTTT.

V is TRBV11-3 and J is TRBJ2-2; D perhaps matches TRBD1 (5 bases). The germline V and J ends were trimmed by 3 bases and 1 base, with 6 bases remaining between them. The CDR3 runs to 14 residues. Per germline, CDR1 SGHNT and CDR2 YENEEA. CDR3 DNA: TGTGCCAGCAGCTTTCAGGGGAACACCGGGGAGCTGTTTTTT. It translates to CASSFQGNTGELFF.

The J gene is TRBJ1-5, the V gene TRBV7-2; the D is unclear. The CDR3 has 13 residues. From germline, CDR1 is SGHTA and CDR2 FQGNSA. V was pared by 4 bases and J by 3 bases, with 7 bases between. The CDR3 spells CASSYGVNQPQHF. Here the CDR3 DNA reads TGTGCCAGCAGCTACGGGGTCAATCAGCCCCAGCATTTT.

This clone was seen only once. The chain recombines TRBV4-1 with TRBJ1-1, with D perhaps matching TRBD1 (5 bases). The CDR3 contains 14 residues. The germline CDR1 and CDR2 sequences are MGHRA and YSYEKL. Trimming removed 3 bases from V and 1 base from J, with 9 bases in between. The CDR3 region is CASSHDSQNTEAFF. The CDR3, as DNA: TGCGCCAGCAGCCACGACAGTCAGAACACTGAAGCTTTCTTT.

The CDR3 nucleotides are TGCGCCAGCAGCACCGGGACGTGGGACTTCTTAACAGATACGCAGTATTTT. Its translation is CASSTGTWDFLTDTQYF. The chain uses TRBV5-1 and TRBJ2-3, with D perhaps matching TRBD2 (6 bases). The germline V gene has CDR1 SGHRS and CDR2 YFSETQ. CDR3 length equals 17 residues. V was cut by 4 bases and J by 3 bases, with 21 bases left in between. Full variable domain (remainder filled in from reference TRBV5-1 and TRBJ2-3): KAGVTQTPRYLIKTRGQQVTLSCSPISGHRSVSWYQQTPGQGLQFLFEYFSETQRNKGNFPGRFSGRQFSNSRSEMNVSTLELGDSALYLCASSTGTWDFLTDTQYFGPGTRLTVL.

The genes are TRBV27 and TRBJ1-5; possibly TRBD1 for D (5 bases). Per the germline V gene, CDR1 is MNHEY and CDR2 is SMNVEV (reference sequence). V was trimmed by 6 bases and J by 0 bases, leaving 12 bases between them. The CDR3 has 15 amino acids. The CDR3 region has the DNA TGTGCCAGCAGCCCTGGGACCGTTAGCAATCAGCCCCAGCATTTT. Residues: CASSPGTVSNQPQHF.

The V call is TRBV7-6, the J call TRBJ2-3; D uncertain. The CDR3 is 12 residues long. Germline CDR1 SGHVS, CDR2 FNYEAQ. The V gene lost 4 bases and the J gene lost 9 bases, with 11 bases spanning the gap. This CDR3 reads CASSSPQETQYF. CDR3 nucleotides: TGTGCCAGCAGCTCGCCGCAGGAAACGCAGTATTTT.

The gene calls are TRBV2 and TRBJ2-3; 9 positions match TRBD2. CDR1 is SNHLY, CDR2 FYNNEI, per germline. V trimming: 6 bases; J trimming: 5 bases; junction bases outside the gene matches: 12. This CDR3 has 16 amino acids. CDR3 protein: CASSASRVAGEDTQYF. The CDR3 region has the DNA TGTGCCAGCAGCGCCTCCAGGGTAGCGGGGGAAGATACGCAGTATTTT.

The chain combines TRBV7-2 with TRBJ1-4; D possibly corresponds to TRBD1 (6 bases). CDR1 and CDR2 from the germline V gene are SGHTA and FQGNSA. The CDR3 covers 15 residues. Trimming removed 5 bases at V and 4 bases at J, with 14 bases between. The CDR3 DNA reads as TGTGCCAGCAGCGTCCAGACAGGAGATAATGAAAAACTGTTTTTT. Translated, it gives CASSVQTGDNEKLFF.

This chain links TRBV6-5 with TRBJ1-2, with D maybe TRBD1 (6 bases). The germline gives CDR1 MNHEY, CDR2 SVGAGI. Trimming removed 7 bases at V and 4 bases at J, with 10 bases between. The CDR3 sequence is 12 residues long. The CDR3 loop is CASKGGGYGYTF. For the CDR3, the DNA is TGTGCCAGCAAGGGAGGGGGCTATGGCTACACCTTC.

V is TRBV7-9 and J is TRBJ2-3, with TRBD1 identical over 7 bases. The length of the CDR3 is 13 residues. CDR1 is SEHNR, CDR2 FQNEAQ, per germline (reference sequence). V lost 2 bases and J lost 7; bases outside the gene matches: 3. The CDR3 sequence: CASSLRQGNTQYF. CDR3 bases: TGTGCCAGCAGCTTACGACAGGGAAATACGCAGTATTTT. The whole variable domain, filled in from reference TRBV7-9 and TRBJ2-3, reads DTGVSQNPRHKITKRGQNVTFRCDPISEHNRLYWYRQTLGQGPEFLTYFQNEAQLEKSRLLSDRFSAERPKGSFSTLEIQRTEQGDSAMYLCASSLRQGNTQYFGPGTRLTVL.

This chain uses TRBV6-6 with TRBJ1-2; 11 nucleotides agree with TRBD1. CDR3 size: 16 residues. V was pared by 2 bases and J by 6 bases, with 8 bases of the junction left unmatched. The germline V gene encodes CDR1 MNHNY and CDR2 SVGAGI (reference sequence). The CDR3 DNA is TGTGCCAGCAGTTACACTCACTTGGACAGGGGGCATGGCTACACCTTC. Translating it yields CASSYTHLDRGHGYTF.